This TCR beta chain was captured in a study of CD8+CD57+ T cells in acquired aplastic anemia. Study context: Sorted CD4+ plus CD8+ cells gave DNA averaging approximately 3.2 ug.

Previously, flow cytometry had revealed CD8+CD57+ cell expansion in the patients chosen for sequencing. Prior therapy had not been administered to any patient at the time of blood sampling. It was genomic DNA that served as the template for profiling TCR beta VDJ and CDR3. TCRdb re-analysed the reads in MiXCR, keeping a single row per CDR3 protein. The table includes roughly 98,000 distinct CDR3 sequences, approximately 73% detected once. This CDR3 comprises 12 residues. Deletions cut 6 bases from V and 5 bases from J, with 8 bases between. Germline assignment: CDR1 SGHNT and CDR2 YENEEA. This chain uses TRBV11-3 with TRBJ2-1; a possible D gene is TRBD2 (5 bases). This receptor was identified in a human donor with aplastic anemia. Sequences were obtained from sorted CD4+, CD8+, or CD8+CD57+ T cells (not recorded which) from PBMCs. DNA of the CDR3: TGTGCCAGCAGTACGGGGAACAATGAGCAGTTCTTC. This sequence encodes CASSTGNNEQFF.